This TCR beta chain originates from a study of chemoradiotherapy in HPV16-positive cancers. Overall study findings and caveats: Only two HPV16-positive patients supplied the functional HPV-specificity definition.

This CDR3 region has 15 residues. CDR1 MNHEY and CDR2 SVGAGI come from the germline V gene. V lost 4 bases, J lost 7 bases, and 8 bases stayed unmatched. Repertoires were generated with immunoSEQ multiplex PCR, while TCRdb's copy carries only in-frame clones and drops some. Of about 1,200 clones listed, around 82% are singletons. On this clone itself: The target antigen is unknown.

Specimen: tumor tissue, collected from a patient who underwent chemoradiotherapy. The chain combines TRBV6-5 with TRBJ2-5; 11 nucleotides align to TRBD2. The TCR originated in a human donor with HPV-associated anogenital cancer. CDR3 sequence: CASSSTSGSPATQYF. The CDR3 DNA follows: TGTGCCAGCAGTTCCACTAGCGGGAGCCCGGCGACCCAGTACTTC.